What follows are 31 T cell receptor beta chains derived from one specimen sequenced in a study of OX40 agonist ivuxolimab in advanced cancers. TCRdb keeps only in-frame clones here, not all; method: immunoSEQ multiplex PCR. Of tens of thousands of clones listed, about 90% are singletons. The source was CD4+ or CD8+ T cells sorted from blood, collected in a trial of the OX40 agonist ivuxolimab. The origin of the receptors is an adult with an advanced solid tumor such as melanoma, head and neck, liver or kidney cancer.

This chain joins TRBV5-1 and TRBJ2-6, with D unclear. There are 15 residues in the CDR3. Germline CDR1 SGHRS, CDR2 YFSETQ. V was cut by 2 bases and J by 0 bases, with 6 bases left in between. The CDR3 DNA follows: TGCGCCAGCAGCTTAAGGAGCTCTGGGGCCAACGTCCTGACTTTC. This encodes CASSLRSSGANVLTF.

The sample holds a few counts of this clone. The chain couples TRBV29-1 to TRBJ2-7; 12 nucleotides match TRBD1. CDR3 size: 15 residues. The trim removed 6 bases at V and 5 bases at J, leaving 11 bases unmatched. The germline CDR1 and CDR2 sequences are SQVTM and ANQGSEA. CDR3 nucleotides: TGCAGCGTGGAGACCAGGGACAGGGGGCGCGACGAGCAGTACTTC. Translated: CSVETRDRGRDEQYF.

This clone was counted only a few times. The V and J genes are TRBV5-1 and TRBJ1-1; tentatively, D is TRBD1 (6 bases). The CDR3 is 15 amino acids. Per the germline V gene, CDR1 is SGHRS and CDR2 is YFSETQ. Trimming took off 3 bases at V and 5 bases at J, with 17 bases between the two ends. The CDR3 loop is CASSWDTTEGTEAFF. The CDR3 coding sequence is TGCGCCAGCAGCTGGGACACTACGGAAGGGACTGAAGCTTTCTTT.

The rearrangement links TRBV11-2 to TRBJ1-2; TRBD1 might be the D (6 bases). Germline CDR1 reads SGHAT; CDR2 reads FQNNGV. Trimming left V 7 bases short and J 4 bases short, with 19 bases between. The CDR3 has 15 residues. The CDR3 region has the DNA TGTGCCAGCAACCGGGACTACAGGGTACTCTATGGCTACACCTTC. Residues: CASNRDYRVLYGYTF.

The CDR3 sequence: CASSLYGSTYEQYF. CDR3 nucleotide sequence: TGTGCCAGCAGTTTGTATGGGAGCACCTACGAGCAGTACTTC. The chain is built from TRBV28 and TRBJ2-7, with a tentative D call TRBD2 (5 bases). This CDR3 contains 14 residues. The germline CDR1 and CDR2 sequences are MDHEN and SYDVKM. Trimming took off 3 bases at V and 2 bases at J, with 11 bases between the two ends.

V and J are TRBV28 and TRBJ2-3, with D possibly being TRBD1 or TRBD2 (5 bases each). The ends were cut back, 5 bases at V and 6 bases at J, with 18 bases in the middle. There are 15 residues in the CDR3. CDR1 is MDHEN and CDR2 is SYDVKM in the germline V gene. In nucleotides, the CDR3 is TGTGCCAGCAGTCCCCCGCCCGTGGGGACGGATACGCAGTATTTT. Residues: CASSPPPVGTDTQYF.

The chain couples TRBV10-3 to TRBJ2-2, with D unresolved. Germline V CDR1 and CDR2: ENHRY, SYGVKD. This CDR3 spans 14 amino acids. The ends were cut back, 8 bases at V and 1 base at J, with 11 bases in the middle. CDR3 sequence: CAILQNLNTGELFF. Written as DNA, the CDR3 is TGTGCCATCCTACAGAACCTGAACACCGGGGAGCTGTTTTTT.

The table lists this clone with a count of one. V usage is TRBV5-8 and J usage is TRBJ2-4, with 12 nucleotides matching TRBD2. Germline values: CDR1 SGHTS, CDR2 YDEGEE. J was trimmed by 6 bases and V by 4 bases; bases with no gene match: 14. The CDR3 sequence is 18 residues long. In nucleotides, the CDR3 is TGTGCCAGCAGCACACTAGCGGGGGGCCCCCGTTTTATAAACATTCAGTACTTC. Its protein is CASSTLAGGPRFINIQYF.

V is TRBV2 and J is TRBJ2-2, with 7 bases fitting TRBD1. The CDR3 loop spans 16 amino acids. The germline gives CDR1 SNHLY, CDR2 FYNNEI. V lost 5 bases to trimming and J lost 1 base; unmatched junction nucleotides: 7. CDR3 residues: CASSLAQGKNTGELFF. The CDR3 nucleotides read TGTGCCAGCAGTCTAGCACAGGGGAAGAACACCGGGGAGCTGTTTTTT.

The rearrangement links TRBV18 to TRBJ2-5; unclear D gene. Germline V gene lookup returns CDR1 KGHSH and CDR2 LQKENI. CDR3 length: 14 residues. Between the trimmed V and J ends, which lost 0 bases and 1 base, there was a span of 6 bases. The CDR3 spells CASSPPAAQETQYF. For the CDR3, the DNA is TGTGCCAGCTCACCACCGGCCGCCCAAGAGACCCAGTACTTC.

This chain joins TRBV5-1 and TRBJ2-1; 14 bases align to TRBD2. With V trimmed by 4 bases and J by 2 bases, 14 bases remained unmatched. There are 20 residues in the CDR3. The germline V gene encodes CDR1 SGHRS and CDR2 YFSETQ. The CDR3 region is CASSLRGLAGARTTYNEQFF. The CDR3 nucleotides are TGCGCCAGCAGCCTGAGGGGACTAGCGGGAGCCCGAACAACCTACAATGAGCAGTTCTTC.

CDR3 bases: TGTGCCAGCAGTCCTACGACAGAGCAGTACTTC. Its translation is CASSPTTEQYF. This chain uses TRBV6-6 with TRBJ2-7; the D is unclear. From germline, CDR1 is MNHNY and CDR2 SVGAGI (reference sequence). The CDR3 runs 11 residues. The ends were cut back, 5 bases at V and 7 bases at J, with 9 bases in the middle.

V is TRBV29-1 and J is TRBJ2-3; 9 bases are a match to TRBD2. V gave up 7 bases and J gave up 3 bases; unmatched junction bases: 8. The CDR3 runs 14 residues. The germline gives CDR1 SQVTM, CDR2 ANQGSEA. In nucleotides, the CDR3 is TGCAGCGCCAGCCAGCTAGCGGGGACAGATACGCAGTATTTT. It codes for CSASQLAGTDTQYF.

This chain connects TRBV18 to TRBJ2-3; no clear D gene. This CDR3 region has 14 residues. Germline V CDR1 and CDR2: KGHSH, LQKENI. The V and J ends lost 1 base and 3 bases respectively, with 8 bases between them. The chain's CDR3 is CASSPLTRTDTQYF. CDR3 in DNA: TGTGCCAGCTCACCACTGACCCGGACAGATACGCAGTATTTT.

This chain links TRBV2 with TRBJ1-6; D is uncertain. CDR1 and CDR2 (germline): SNHLY, FYNNEI. V lost 4 bases and J lost 5, with 12 bases in between. The CDR3 is 15 residues long. The CDR3 protein is CASSGAGTNNSPLHF. The CDR3 nucleotides read TGTGCCAGCAGTGGGGCAGGAACCAATAATTCACCCCTCCACTTT.

The rearrangement joins TRBV5-1 to TRBJ2-5; possibly TRBD1 or TRBD2 for D (5 bases each). This CDR3 spans 13 amino acids. Germline loops: CDR1 SGHRS, CDR2 YFSETQ. In DNA form, the CDR3 reads TGCACCGCGGGTCCGGGACCGGGAGAGACCCAGTACTTC. Its protein product is CTAGPGPGETQYF.

The gene calls are TRBV2 and TRBJ2-1; TRBD2 agrees at 8 bases. CDR1 is SNHLY and CDR2 is FYNNEI in the germline V gene. Trimming cost V 8 bases and J 2 bases; bases outside gene matches: 2. The CDR3 totals 13 residues. The CDR3 sequence: CASGLAPYNEQFF. DNA for the CDR3: TGTGCCAGCGGACTAGCTCCCTACAATGAGCAGTTCTTC.

This clone was recorded a few times. V gene TRBV27 combines with J gene TRBJ2-2; D tentatively reads TRBD1 or TRBD2 (5 bases each). Germline CDR1 and CDR2: MNHEY and SMNVEV (reference sequence). The CDR3 length is 16 residues. V was cut by 6 bases and J by 2 bases, with 16 bases left in between. The CDR3: CASSPGALGNTGELFF. CDR3 nucleotide sequence: TGTGCCAGCAGCCCCGGGGCCCTGGGAAACACCGGGGAGCTGTTTTTT.

The rearrangement joins TRBV5-8 to TRBJ1-1; D not resolved. The CDR3 length is 14 residues. Deletions cut 2 bases from V and 2 bases from J, with 10 bases between. In germline, CDR1 is SGHTS, CDR2 YDEGEE. This CDR3 reads CASSFSGRNTEAFF. CDR3 nucleotide sequence: TGTGCCAGCAGCTTTTCGGGCAGAAACACTGAAGCTTTCTTT.

The chain carries TRBV10-1 and TRBJ2-1, with D perhaps matching TRBD1 (6 bases). Germline V gene sequence: CDR1 WNHNN, CDR2 SYGVQD (reference sequence). The CDR3 is made up of 13 amino acids. The V end was cut by 5 bases, the J end by 2 bases, with 7 bases between. CDR3 in amino acids: CASSQGTYNEQFF. CDR3 coding DNA: TGCGCCAGCAGTCAGGGGACCTACAATGAGCAGTTCTTC.

There are a few counts of this clone. The rearrangement joins TRBV2 to TRBJ1-1; D perhaps matches TRBD1 (5 bases). Trimming pared 10 bases from V and 1 base from J, leaving 16 bases between. Per germline, CDR1 SNHLY and CDR2 FYNNEI. The CDR3 is 14 amino acids. The DNA of the CDR3 is TGTGCCACCCCCGGCAGGGCGGCGAACACTGAAGCTTTCTTT. Translation: CATPGRAANTEAFF.

The J gene is TRBJ1-1, the V gene TRBV29-1; 8 nucleotides match TRBD1. The CDR3 runs to 13 residues. V was clipped by 3 bases and J by 4 bases; unmatched bases: 4. From germline, CDR1 is SQVTM and CDR2 ANQGSEA. CDR3 in amino acids: CSVDQTGATEAFF. CDR3 nucleotides: TGCAGCGTTGATCAGACAGGGGCCACTGAAGCTTTCTTT.

The DNA for the CDR3 is TGTGCCAGCAGTTACTCGAGCACGACCTACGAGCAGTACTTC. It translates to CASSYSSTTYEQYF. The chain combines TRBV6-5 with TRBJ2-7, with unresolved D. V was trimmed by 0 bases and J by 2 bases, leaving 8 bases between them. The CDR3 is 14 residues long. Looked up from germline, CDR1 is MNHEY and CDR2 is SVGAGI.

The sample holds a few counts of this clone. V and J are TRBV7-9 and TRBJ2-1, with unresolved D. The ends were cut back, 7 bases at V and 0 bases at J, with 16 bases in the middle. The CDR3 has 16 residues. Germline CDR1 reads SEHNR; CDR2 reads FQNEAQ (reference sequence). The CDR3 loop is CASNLRAASSYNEQFF. The CDR3 region has the DNA TGTGCCAGCAACCTTAGGGCAGCTAGCTCCTACAATGAGCAGTTCTTC. Combining the CDR3 with reference TRBV7-9 and TRBJ2-1 gives the whole variable domain DTGVSQNPRHKITKRGQNVTFRCDPISEHNRLYWYRQTLGQGPEFLTYFQNEAQLEKSRLLSDRFSAERPKGSFSTLEIQRTEQGDSAMYLCASNLRAASSYNEQFFGPGTRLTVL.

V is TRBV7-3 and J is TRBJ1-1; 7 bases fit TRBD1. From germline, CDR1 is SGHTA and CDR2 FQGTGA. V lost 5 bases and J lost 5; bases outside the gene matches: 8. The CDR3 runs 14 residues. CDR3 sequence (DNA): TGTGCCAGCAGCCCCACAGGGGCGGGAACTGAAGCTTTCTTT. It codes for CASSPTGAGTEAFF.

The chain joins TRBV6-1 to TRBJ2-5; TRBD2 matches at 7 bases. CDR1 and CDR2 (germline): MNHNS, SASEGT. V gave up 1 base and J gave up 3 bases; unmatched junction bases: 11. This CDR3 comprises 17 residues. This CDR3 reads CASSEGGLAVGEETQYF. The CDR3 DNA is TGTGCCAGCAGTGAAGGAGGTCTAGCGGTAGGGGAAGAGACCCAGTACTTC.

This clone has just one count. The J gene is TRBJ2-7, the V gene TRBV9; 8 bases fit TRBD2. Trimming removed 4 bases from V and 3 bases from J; junction bases left unmatched: 9. The CDR3 spans 15 residues. The germline CDR1 and CDR2 sequences are SGDLS and YYNGEE. The CDR3 DNA follows: TGTGCCAGCAGCCTCTCCGGGACTAGTGGCTACGAGCAGTACTTC. It codes for CASSLSGTSGYEQYF.

V is TRBV7-9 and J is TRBJ2-3; D is unclear. CDR1 SEHNR and CDR2 FQNEAQ come from the germline V gene (reference sequence). The V and J ends lost 5 bases and 3 bases respectively, with 6 bases between them. The CDR3 extends over 12 amino acids. The CDR3 coding sequence is TGTGCCAGCAGCCCGATTACAGATACGCAGTATTTT. Translating gives CASSPITDTQYF.

This clone showed up just once. V and J are TRBV5-1 and TRBJ1-1, with TRBD1 matching 7 bases. Trimming removed 7 bases from V and 0 bases from J; junction bases left unmatched: 12. The germline gives CDR1 SGHRS, CDR2 YFSETQ. This CDR3 contains 16 residues. The CDR3 protein is CASGPQGTAMNTEAFF. The CDR3 coding sequence is TGCGCCAGCGGCCCCCAGGGGACAGCAATGAACACTGAAGCTTTCTTT.

The rearrangement uses TRBV27 and TRBJ2-7; D might be TRBD1 (6 bases). With 5 bases removed from V and 1 base from J, the gap between germline ends came to 9 bases. The CDR3 sequence is 13 residues long. Per the germline V gene, CDR1 is MNHEY and CDR2 is SMNVEV (reference sequence). CDR3 nucleotides: TGTGCCAGCAGTACGACAGGATCCTACGAGCAGTACTTC. It encodes CASSTTGSYEQYF.

This chain uses TRBV29-1 with TRBJ2-1; no firm D call. The V gene lost 3 bases and the J gene lost 2 bases, with 11 bases spanning the gap. Germline CDR1 and CDR2: SQVTM and ANQGSEA. CDR3 size: 14 residues. The CDR3 nucleotides are TGCAGCGTTGAGTCAGATAAAGCCTACAATGAGCAGTTCTTC. Protein: CSVESDKAYNEQFF.